The 23 T cell receptor beta chains listed next were all sequenced from one sample in a study of blood T cell repertoires in COVID-19. Produced via immunoSEQ multiplex PCR; TCRdb's table is partial and in-frame only. The sample includes a few hundred thousand clones, about 90% of them seen just once. The sequencing input was peripheral blood. Receptor source: a man between 40 and 49 years old with active or convalescent COVID-19.

In this sample, this clone turned up once. This chain connects TRBV5-4 to TRBJ1-5, with 11 bases lining up with TRBD1. This CDR3 contains 16 residues. J was trimmed by 3 bases and V by 4 bases; bases with no gene match: 6. Per germline, CDR1 SGHNT and CDR2 YYREEE (reference sequence). Written as DNA, the CDR3 is TGTGCCAGCAGCGTCTGGACAGGGGGCAACAATCAGCCCCAGCATTTT. The encoded protein is CASSVWTGGNNQPQHF.

The chain couples TRBV7-3 to TRBJ2-3, with 7 bases matching TRBD2. CDR1 and CDR2 (germline): SGHTA, FQGTGA. V shed 0 bases, J shed 6 bases, and the junction held 12 bases outside the gene matches. The CDR3 consists of 17 residues. CDR3 bases: TGTGCCAGCAGCTTAACGCCCGGCCTCAGGGAGGGCGATACGCAGTATTTT. Residues: CASSLTPGLREGDTQYF.

V is TRBV28 and J is TRBJ2-2, with no clear D. Trimming stripped 0 bases from V and 1 base from J, with 9 bases between. CDR3 size: 16 residues. Germline V gene lookup returns CDR1 MDHEN and CDR2 SYDVKM. CDR3 sequence reads: CASSLWGRWNTGELFF. The CDR3 nucleotides are TGTGCCAGCAGTTTATGGGGCAGGTGGAACACCGGGGAGCTGTTTTTT. The full variable domain, in which reference TRBV28 and TRBJ2-2 provide the parts outside the CDR3, is DVKVTQSSRYLVKRTGEKVFLECVQDMDHENMFWYRQDPGLGLRLIYFSYDVKMKEKGDIPEGYSVSREKKERFSLILESASTNQTSMYLCASSLWGRWNTGELFFGEGSRLTVL.

The chain combines TRBV5-1 with TRBJ1-1; 7 nucleotides align to TRBD1. The CDR3 spans 15 residues. V shed 0 bases, J shed 4 bases, and the junction held 6 bases outside the gene matches. From germline, CDR1 is SGHRS and CDR2 YFSETQ. CDR3: CASSLEQGTTTEAFF. In DNA, the CDR3 is TGCGCCAGCAGCTTGGAACAGGGGACGACCACTGAAGCTTTCTTT.

The chain links TRBV11-3 to TRBJ2-3, with TRBD1 matching over 10 bases. The CDR3 loop spans 16 amino acids. J gave up 8 bases and V 6 bases, and 14 bases lay outside the gene matches. The germline V gene has CDR1 SGHNT and CDR2 YENEEA. The CDR3 DNA is TGTGCCAGCAGTAAAGAGGACAGGGGGGGATCCAGTACGCAGTATTTT. Translating gives CASSKEDRGGSSTQYF.

The sample holds a few counts of this clone. V gene TRBV18 combines with J gene TRBJ1-5, with D possibly matching TRBD1 (5 bases). This CDR3 region has 14 residues. V was pared by 5 bases and J by 1 base, with 9 bases between. Germline loops: CDR1 KGHSH, CDR2 LQKENI. The CDR3 is CASSKDRSNQPQHF. The DNA for the CDR3 is TGTGCCAGCTCAAAAGACAGAAGCAATCAGCCCCAGCATTTT. The full variable domain, its missing parts supplied by reference TRBV18 and TRBJ1-5, is NAGVMQNPRHLVRRRGQEARLRCSPMKGHSHVYWYRQLPEEGLKFMVYLQKENIIDESGMPKERFSAEFPKEGPSILRIQQVVRGDSAAYFCASSKDRSNQPQHFGDGTRLSIL.

The gene calls are TRBV7-6 and TRBJ2-1; 8 nucleotides match TRBD1. V was pared by 5 bases and J by 5 bases, with 11 bases of the junction left unmatched. CDR3 size: 16 residues. In germline, CDR1 is SGHVS, CDR2 FNYEAQ. The CDR3 DNA reads TGTGCCAGCAGCCCGTACACAGGGGGAGGAAACAATGAGCAGTTCTTC. Translating it yields CASSPYTGGGNNEQFF. Combining the CDR3 with reference TRBV7-6 and TRBJ2-1 gives the whole variable domain GAGVSQSPRYKVTKRGQDVALRCDPISGHVSLYWYRQALGQGPEFLTYFNYEAQQDKSGLPNDRFSAERPEGSISTLTIQRTEQRDSAMYRCASSPYTGGGNNEQFFGPGTRLTVL.

The chain has TRBV7-9 and TRBJ1-4, with 7 bases aligning to TRBD1. J lost 11 bases, V lost 5 bases, and 5 bases had no gene match. CDR3 size: 12 residues. Germline V lookup: CDR1 SEHNR, CDR2 FQNEAQ (reference sequence). The DNA of the CDR3 is TGTGCCAGCAGCCGAGGGGGCGGGAAACTGTTTTTT. Translation: CASSRGGGKLFF.

The J gene is TRBJ1-5, the V gene TRBV28; 7 nucleotides align to TRBD1. Germline assignment: CDR1 MDHEN and CDR2 SYDVKM. The ends lost 11 bases at V and 0 bases at J; junction bases unmatched: 10. This CDR3 is built from 15 residues. In DNA, the CDR3 is TGTGCCGGTAAGGCAGGGGACAGTAGCAATCAGCCCCAGCATTTT. This translates into CAGKAGDSSNQPQHF.

This chain uses TRBV7-2 with TRBJ2-7, with 7 bases identical to TRBD1. Germline assignment: CDR1 SGHTA and CDR2 FQGNSA. The CDR3 runs to 15 residues. The ends lost 5 bases at V and 6 bases at J; junction bases unmatched: 13. This CDR3 reads CASSLTDLPGGEQYF. In DNA form, the CDR3 reads TGTGCCAGCAGCCTAACGGACTTACCAGGGGGCGAGCAGTACTTC.

V and J are TRBV3-1 (or the pseudogene TRBV3-2) and TRBJ2-7; D is perhaps TRBD2 (6 bases). Germline values: CDR1 LGHDT, CDR2 YNNKEL (reference sequence). This CDR3 has 14 residues. V was trimmed by 6 bases and J by 0 bases, leaving 12 bases between them. The DNA of the CDR3 is TGTGCCAGCAGTCCCCGGCGGGGCTCCTACGAGCAGTACTTC. It yields the protein CASSPRRGSYEQYF.

DNA of the CDR3: TGTGCCAGCAGCTTAGGGCCGAGCATGAACACTGAAGCTTTCTTT. Its translation is CASSLGPSMNTEAFF. The chain combines TRBV7-3 with TRBJ1-1; D gene uncertain. The ends were cut back, 2 bases at V and 0 bases at J, with 10 bases in the middle. This CDR3 is 15 amino acids long. Germline CDR1 and CDR2: SGHTA and FQGTGA.

Only a few counts were recorded for this clone. The chain uses TRBV6-1 and TRBJ1-5; D gene ambiguous. This CDR3 is built from 15 residues. Germline V gene lookup returns CDR1 MNHNS and CDR2 SASEGT. V was pared by 2 bases and J by 6 bases, with 14 bases between. The CDR3 DNA reads TGTGCCAGCAGTGAACCGGGATCGTTAGCTCAGCCCCAGCATTTT. It codes for CASSEPGSLAQPQHF.

The chain employs TRBV5-4 and TRBJ2-7; 7 nucleotides agree with TRBD1. CDR3 length: 14 residues. Germline CDR1 is SGHNT and CDR2 is YYREEE (reference sequence). Trimming at V came to 4 bases and at J to 5 bases, leaving 9 bases not matched to a gene. The CDR3 reads CASSPQGSYHEQYF. For the CDR3, the DNA is TGTGCCAGCAGCCCACAGGGGTCCTACCACGAGCAGTACTTC.

The V gene is TRBV28, the J gene TRBJ1-1; TRBD1 matches 7 bases. The J segment lost 5 bases and the V segment lost 6 bases, leaving 9 bases of the junction unmatched. Looked up from germline, CDR1 is MDHEN and CDR2 is SYDVKM. CDR3 size: 14 residues. The CDR3 nucleotides read TGTGCCAGCAGGACGGAAGGGGGCAATACTGAAGCTTTCTTT. Translated, it gives CASRTEGGNTEAFF.

This chain joins TRBV18 and TRBJ1-1, with a weak D call TRBD1 (5 bases). The V end was cut by 5 bases, the J end by 3 bases, with 13 bases between. Germline lookup yields CDR1 KGHSH and CDR2 LQKENI. This CDR3 region has 14 residues. Here the CDR3 DNA reads TGTGCCAGCTCAGGGGCGGGGCAGTACACTGAAGCTTTCTTT. Encoded protein: CASSGAGQYTEAFF. The whole variable domain, filled in from reference TRBV18 and TRBJ1-1, reads NAGVMQNPRHLVRRRGQEARLRCSPMKGHSHVYWYRQLPEEGLKFMVYLQKENIIDESGMPKERFSAEFPKEGPSILRIQQVVRGDSAAYFCASSGAGQYTEAFFGQGTRLTVV.

In its sample, this clone was seen once. This chain uses TRBV19 with TRBJ2-7; 7 bases agree with TRBD1. The CDR3 is 17 amino acids. CDR1 is LNHDA and CDR2 is SQIVND in the germline V gene (reference sequence). V trimming: 3 bases; J trimming: 1 base; junction bases outside the gene matches: 12. In nucleotides, the CDR3 is TGTGCCAGTAGTATTGGGGACAGTTCAGGGGCGTCCTACGAGCAGTACTTC. Protein: CASSIGDSSGASYEQYF.

In the case of this clone: The identical CDR3 is also encoded by other nucleotide sequences in the sample. This chain links TRBV29-1 with TRBJ1-2; no clear D gene. V dropped 0 bases and J dropped 5 bases, with 4 bases sitting between them. The CDR3 contains 11 residues. Germline CDR1 SQVTM, CDR2 ANQGSEA. CDR3 residues: CSVEDLYGYTF. In nucleotides, the CDR3 is TGCAGCGTTGAAGACCTATATGGCTACACCTTC. Complete variable domain (other parts from reference TRBV29-1 and TRBJ1-2): SAVISQKPSRDICQRGTSLTIQCQVDSQVTMMFWYRQQPGQSLTLIATANQGSEATYESGFVIDKFPISRPNLTFSTLTVSNMSPEDSSIYLCSVEDLYGYTFGSGTRLTVV.

V gene TRBV7-3 combines with J gene TRBJ2-3; TRBD2 is a possible D gene (7 bases). CDR3 length: 15 amino acids. Deletions cut 5 bases from V and 3 bases from J, with 15 bases between. Germline lookup yields CDR1 SGHTA and CDR2 FQGTGA. CDR3 loop: CASSPRGAPTDTQYF. CDR3 DNA: TGTGCCAGCAGCCCACGGGGGGCCCCGACAGATACGCAGTATTTT.

The V and J genes are TRBV28 and TRBJ1-1, with D maybe TRBD1 (6 bases). V gave up 3 bases and J gave up 4 bases, with 12 bases separating them. Germline lookup yields CDR1 MDHEN and CDR2 SYDVKM. CDR3 length: 14 residues. The CDR3 loop is CASSFGTKGTEAFF. The CDR3 DNA is TGTGCCAGCAGTTTTGGGACAAAGGGCACTGAAGCTTTCTTT.

The rearrangement uses TRBV6-5 and TRBJ2-7, with 10 nucleotides matching TRBD1. The J segment lost 5 bases and the V segment lost 4 bases, leaving 2 bases of the junction unmatched. This CDR3 contains 13 residues. Germline V gives CDR1 MNHEY, CDR2 SVGAGI. CDR3 nucleotide sequence: TGTGCCAGCAGTTTGGACAGGGGGAACGAGCAGTACTTC. Translated, it gives CASSLDRGNEQYF.

This chain links TRBV7-9 with TRBJ1-1, with 9 bases that match TRBD1. This CDR3 has 15 amino acids. V was clipped by 3 bases and J by 6 bases; unmatched bases: 8. Looked up from germline, CDR1 is SEHNR and CDR2 is FQNEAQ (reference sequence). DNA for the CDR3: TGTGCCAGCAGCTTGCGAGGACAGGGGATCCCTGAAGCTTTCTTT. Its protein product is CASSLRGQGIPEAFF.

This sequence joins TRBV6-2 or TRBV6-3 and TRBJ1-4; 7 bases map to TRBD1. The CDR3 spans 14 residues. V shed 5 bases and J 7 bases; nucleotides not matched to a gene: 7. The germline V gene has CDR1 MNHEY and CDR2 SVGEGT. DNA for the CDR3: TGTGCCAGCAGTGGACAGGTGGGGGGTGAAAAACTGTTTTTT. As protein: CASSGQVGGEKLFF.